This is a list of T cell receptor beta chains from one sample in a study of blood T cells in healthy people across ages. TCRdb re-called the 5' RACE reads with MiXCR, one entry per CDR3 protein. Of hundreds of thousands of distinct CDR3 sequences listed, about 34% were seen once; the top ten hold 15% to 17%. Sequenced: blood. The receptors derive from a woman aged 80 or older in good health. CDR3s include the opening cysteine and the closing phenylalanine or tryptophan.

v_gene: TRBV28
j_gene: TRBJ2-7
CDR3aa: CASRPTGGAVYEQYF

v_gene: TRBV20-1
j_gene: TRBJ1-4
CDR3aa: CSARAATNEKLFF

v_gene: TRBV6-6
j_gene: TRBJ2-7
CDR3aa: CASSLGGGWGYEYEQYF

v_gene: TRBV7-3
j_gene: TRBJ2-1
CDR3aa: CASSSGETSGILGNEQFF

v_gene: TRBV2
j_gene: TRBJ1-4
CDR3aa: CASSDTIGLGKLFF

v_gene: TRBV7-9
j_gene: TRBJ1-1
CDR3aa: CASSLFTRTTEAFF

v_gene: TRBV24-1
j_gene: TRBJ2-3
CDR3aa: CATSDPGTPNNTDTQYF

v_gene: TRBV4-1
j_gene: TRBJ2-3
CDR3aa: CASSQDRWGGPTDTQYF

v_gene: TRBV9
j_gene: TRBJ2-7
CDR3aa: CASSGNLGAYEQYF

v_gene: TRBV11-3
j_gene: TRBJ2-1
CDR3aa: CASSRRLAGADNERFF

v_gene: TRBV12-3/TRBV12-4
j_gene: TRBJ2-1
CDR3aa: CASSSRAGLLYNEQFF

v_gene: TRBV3-1
j_gene: TRBJ1-6
CDR3aa: CASSQGSGLYNSPLHF

v_gene: TRBV6-5
j_gene: TRBJ1-2
CDR3aa: CASSYQTGAVYGYTF

v_gene: TRBV7-2
j_gene: TRBJ2-5
CDR3aa: CASSRGLADTYGKKETQYF

v_gene: TRBV5-1
j_gene: TRBJ1-2
CDR3aa: CASSLVGAGLAYGYTF

v_gene: TRBV5-1
j_gene: TRBJ2-5
CDR3aa: CASSLSGNLQETQYF

v_gene: TRBV20-1
j_gene: TRBJ2-3
CDR3aa: CSARVSSDTQYF

v_gene: TRBV20-1
j_gene: TRBJ2-7
CDR3aa: CSARDDLVGTEAYEQYF

v_gene: TRBV6-1
j_gene: TRBJ1-5
CDR3aa: CASSETRPNQPQHF

v_gene: TRBV6-1
j_gene: TRBJ2-7
CDR3aa: CASSGGTSGRNYEQYF

v_gene: TRBV5-1
j_gene: TRBJ1-1
CDR3aa: CASSPSGAGTEAFF

v_gene: TRBV5-6
j_gene: TRBJ1-2
CDR3aa: CASSPGTGESYYGYTF

v_gene: TRBV2
j_gene: TRBJ1-5
CDR3aa: CASAGVGQPQHF

v_gene: TRBV7-6
j_gene: TRBJ2-5
CDR3aa: CASSGLAGQETQYF

v_gene: TRBV7-2
j_gene: TRBJ2-3
CDR3aa: CASSLDQRGSTDTQYF

v_gene: TRBV5-1
j_gene: TRBJ2-1
CDR3aa: CASSPESRGQGYNEQFF

v_gene: TRBV6-1
j_gene: TRBJ2-1
CDR3aa: CASRDPGLFHEQFF

v_gene: TRBV11-2
j_gene: TRBJ1-2
CDR3aa: CASSSHPTGVYGYTF

v_gene: TRBV5-1
j_gene: TRBJ1-4
CDR3aa: CASSRYQGVDEKLFF

v_gene: TRBV20-1
j_gene: TRBJ2-3
CDR3aa: CSARDTRTTTDTQYF

v_gene: TRBV20-1
j_gene: TRBJ2-1
CDR3aa: CSAAEGGRYNEQFF

v_gene: TRBV24-1
j_gene: TRBJ2-6
CDR3aa: CATSDYPGSGANVLTF

v_gene: TRBV7-3
j_gene: .
CDR3aa: CASSPPGLVDYNEQYF

v_gene: TRBV19
j_gene: TRBJ1-3
CDR3aa: CASSMGDSSGNTIYF

v_gene: TRBV28
j_gene: TRBJ1-5
CDR3aa: CASSLVGAQHF

v_gene: TRBV5-5
j_gene: TRBJ2-4
CDR3aa: CASRTGTGGRNIQYF

v_gene: TRBV6-2/TRBV6-3
j_gene: TRBJ1-1
CDR3aa: CASRPWVEDTEAFF

v_gene: TRBV5-6
j_gene: .
CDR3aa: CASSWGLVETQYF

v_gene: TRBV6-6
j_gene: TRBJ2-5
CDR3aa: CASTPRAMETQYF

v_gene: TRBV6-1
j_gene: TRBJ1-2
CDR3aa: CAGGQPPDDGYTF

v_gene: TRBV29-1
j_gene: TRBJ1-2
CDR3aa: CSVALTGGVLDGYTF

v_gene: TRBV30
j_gene: TRBJ2-7
CDR3aa: CAWSVGISGTSGPYEQYF

v_gene: TRBV5-1
j_gene: TRBJ1-6
CDR3aa: CASSLDGGIRNSPLHF

v_gene: TRBV10-3
j_gene: TRBJ2-7
CDR3aa: CAIRRTSGGDRLHEQYF

v_gene: TRBV24-1
j_gene: TRBJ1-2
CDR3aa: CATSATVNYGYTF

v_gene: TRBV10-3
j_gene: TRBJ1-3
CDR3aa: CAINAQGLSGNTIYF

v_gene: TRBV15
j_gene: TRBJ2-3
CDR3aa: CATSRGGAGGTDTQYF

v_gene: TRBV7-2
j_gene: TRBJ2-1
CDR3aa: CASTRSGLSSYNEQFF

v_gene: TRBV5-1
j_gene: TRBJ2-1
CDR3aa: CASSLALQYNEQFF

v_gene: TRBV6-5
j_gene: TRBJ2-5
CDR3aa: CASREAPGRETQYF

v_gene: TRBV7-8
j_gene: TRBJ2-1
CDR3aa: CASGVRGQASSYNEQYF